This T cell receptor beta chain was found in a study of blood T cells in healthy people across ages. This clonotype came up many times. CDR3 length: 15 amino acids. Germline CDR1 reads SGHTA; CDR2 reads FQGTGA. Trimming left V 4 bases short and J 1 base short, with 13 bases between. A second PCR, run for about 6 to 11 cycles, used a sample-barcoded 5' primer plus a J-beta primer mix. Each CDR3 protein is one row after TCRdb ran MiXCR on the 5' RACE reads. The sample holds hundreds of thousands of distinct CDR3 sequences, around 24% seen once. The same data also contributed to another study, on T cells of mothers and their children.

Specimen: blood. This clonotype was obtained from a boy under 18 in good health. The chain carries TRBV7-3 and TRBJ2-5; possibly TRBD1 for D (6 bases). The CDR3 protein is CASSYRAGAQETQYF. The DNA for the CDR3 is TGTGCCAGCAGCTACAGGGCAGGGGCCCAAGAGACCCAGTACTTC. The whole variable domain, remainder taken from reference TRBV7-3 and TRBJ2-5, is GAGVSQTPSNKVTEKGKYVELRCDPISGHTALYWYRQSLGQGPEFLIYFQGTGAADDSGLPNDRFFAVRPEGSVSTLKIQRTERGDSAVYLCASSYRAGAQETQYFGPGTRLLVL.